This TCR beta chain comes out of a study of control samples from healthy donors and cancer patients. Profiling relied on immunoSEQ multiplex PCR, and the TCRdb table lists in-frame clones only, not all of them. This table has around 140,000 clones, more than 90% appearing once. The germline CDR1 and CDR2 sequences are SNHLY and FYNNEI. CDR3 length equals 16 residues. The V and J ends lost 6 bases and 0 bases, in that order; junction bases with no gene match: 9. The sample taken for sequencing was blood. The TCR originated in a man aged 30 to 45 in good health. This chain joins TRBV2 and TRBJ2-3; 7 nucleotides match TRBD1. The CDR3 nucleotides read TGTGCCAGCAGCCCGGGACAGAGGTTTAGCACAGATACGCAGTATTTT. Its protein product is CASSPGQRFSTDTQYF.